One and the same sample provided the 27 T cell receptor beta chains below, sequenced in a study of cytomegalovirus exposure and HLA in healthy donors. Primers for the PCR totalled 60 Vbeta and 13 Jbeta. Libraries were prepared by immunoSEQ multiplex PCR; TCRdb keeps only in-frame clonotypes and omits some of them. The table records roughly 120,000 clones, over 8.5% of them present only once. The sequenced sample consisted of PBMCs. The receptors were sampled from a woman aged 40-49 years in good health and CMV-seropositive.

The chain carries TRBV28 and TRBJ1-3; D may be TRBD1 (5 bases). The CDR3 runs to 14 residues. Germline CDR1 is MDHEN and CDR2 is SYDVKM. V lost 4 bases and J lost 2, with 9 bases in between. The CDR3 reads CASSSQGTGNTIYF. As DNA, the CDR3 is TGTGCCAGCAGTTCTCAGGGAACTGGAAACACCATATATTTT.

In its sample, this clone was seen a few times. V and J are TRBV2 and TRBJ2-1; 14 bases are a match to TRBD2. This CDR3 has 17 residues. Germline loops: CDR1 SNHLY, CDR2 FYNNEI. The junction had 5 bases not matched to a gene; V was cut back by 7 bases and J by 0 bases. This CDR3 reads CASMTSGGGSSYNEQFF. The CDR3 bases are TGTGCCAGCATGACTAGCGGGGGGGGGAGCTCCTACAATGAGCAGTTCTTC.

This clone has just a few counts. This rearrangement joins TRBV30 to TRBJ1-5, with D maybe TRBD1 (6 bases). V dropped 1 base and J dropped 1 base, with 11 bases sitting between them. Germline CDR1 and CDR2: GTSNPN and SVGIG (reference sequence). The CDR3 is 15 amino acids. CDR3: CAWSGGTGSNQPQHF. The DNA for the CDR3 is TGTGCCTGGAGTGGGGGTACAGGGAGCAATCAGCCCCAGCATTTT.

V gene TRBV6-5 combines with J gene TRBJ1-2; tentatively, D is TRBD1 (6 bases). Trimming removed 5 bases at V and 4 bases at J, with 14 bases between. The CDR3 length is 14 residues. Germline loops: CDR1 MNHEY, CDR2 SVGAGI. Written as DNA, the CDR3 is TGTGCCAGCAGTCCTGGGGGCTCTCCCTATGGCTACACCTTC. As protein: CASSPGGSPYGYTF.

The genes are TRBV6-5 and TRBJ1-2, with 8 positions matching TRBD1. The CDR3 covers 14 residues. Losses at the gene ends were 5 bases for V and 4 bases for J; bases not matched to a gene: 6. CDR1 and CDR2 from the germline V gene are MNHEY and SVGAGI. In nucleotides, the CDR3 is TGTGCCAGCAGTAACGGACAGGGACGCTATGGCTACACCTTC. Protein sequence: CASSNGQGRYGYTF.

The sample holds a few counts of this clone. Other DNA sequences in the same sample also yield this CDR3. CDR3 coding DNA: TGTGCCAGCAGCTTGGGACAGGTGAACACTGAAGCTTTCTTT. Translation gives CASSLGQVNTEAFF. The chain combines TRBV5-4 with TRBJ1-1, with a weak D call TRBD1 (6 bases). CDR1 and CDR2 (germline): SGHNT, YYREEE (reference sequence). The CDR3 length is 14 residues. V dropped 0 bases and J dropped 0 bases, with 6 bases sitting between them.

There are a few counts of this clone. J is TRBJ1-5 and V is TRBV5-1; D gene unclear. The germline V gene encodes CDR1 SGHRS and CDR2 YFSETQ. This CDR3 contains 13 residues. The V and J ends lost 1 base and 4 bases respectively, with 6 bases between them. The CDR3 sequence is CASSLTLNQPQHF. CDR3 nucleotide sequence: TGCGCCAGCAGCTTGACCCTAAATCAGCCCCAGCATTTT.

This chain joins TRBV11-2 and TRBJ2-1; 7 nucleotides align to TRBD2. V lost 5 bases to trimming and J lost 3 bases; unmatched junction nucleotides: 1. CDR3 length equals 13 residues. Germline values: CDR1 SGHAT, CDR2 FQNNGV. The CDR3 is CASSERGYNEQFF. For the CDR3, the DNA is TGTGCCAGCAGCGAGCGGGGCTACAATGAGCAGTTCTTC.

This clone occurred a few times. The chain joins TRBV7-6 to TRBJ1-4; 8 bases line up with TRBD1. With 1 base clipped from V and 7 bases from J, the junction kept 11 bases outside the gene matches. The CDR3 has 17 amino acids. CDR1 and CDR2 from the germline V gene are SGHVS and FNYEAQ. CDR3 protein: CASSLGGQGGWGEKLFF. CDR3 coding DNA: TGTGCCAGCAGCTTAGGAGGACAGGGAGGTTGGGGTGAAAAACTGTTTTTT.

The J gene is TRBJ1-6, the V gene TRBV29-1, with 8 bases fitting TRBD1. CDR3 length: 14 residues. Trimming cost V 5 bases and J 7 bases; bases outside gene matches: 7. CDR1 SQVTM and CDR2 ANQGSEA come from the germline V gene. Here the CDR3 reads CSVRQGKRNSPLHF. The CDR3, as DNA: TGCAGCGTTAGACAGGGGAAGAGGAATTCACCCCTCCACTTT.

The chain couples TRBV9 to TRBJ1-2, with D hard to call. The CDR3 has 15 residues. CDR1 and CDR2 from the germline V gene are SGDLS and YYNGEE. The germline V and J ends were trimmed by 0 bases and 2 bases, with 11 bases remaining between them. The DNA for the CDR3 is TGTGCCAGCAGCGTAGACCCGGGGAGCAACTATGGCTACACCTTC. Residues: CASSVDPGSNYGYTF.

This sequence joins TRBV6-1 and TRBJ1-5, with a possible D match to TRBD1 (5 bases). Between the trimmed V and J ends, which lost 6 bases and 4 bases, there was a span of 10 bases. Germline V lookup: CDR1 MNHNS, CDR2 SASEGT. CDR3 length: 13 residues. As DNA, the CDR3 is TGTGCCAGCAGCCCCAGGGCGAATCAGCCCCAGCATTTT. Its protein product is CASSPRANQPQHF.

The V gene is TRBV30, the J gene TRBJ2-2, with D possibly TRBD1 on 5 matching bases. This CDR3 region has 15 residues. CDR1 GTSNPN and CDR2 SVGIG come from the germline V gene (reference sequence). Trimming removed 0 bases from V and 4 bases from J, with 12 bases in between. CDR3 in amino acids: CAWSVLGRGTGELFF. The CDR3 DNA sequence: TGTGCCTGGAGTGTATTGGGGCGCGGCACCGGGGAGCTGTTTTTT.

The table lists this clone with a few counts. This chain joins TRBV15 and TRBJ2-1; 13 bases match TRBD2. The CDR3 consists of 16 residues. V shed 5 bases and J 6 bases; nucleotides not matched to a gene: 7. CDR1 and CDR2 from the germline V gene are LNHNV and YYDKDF (reference sequence). The DNA for the CDR3 is TGTGCCACCAGCTCGCGACTAGCGGGGGGTTTCAATGAGCAGTTCTTC. Amino acid sequence: CATSSRLAGGFNEQFF.

The chain uses TRBV27 and TRBJ1-1; possible D gene TRBD1, 6 bases. This CDR3 has 16 amino acids. Trimming pared 5 bases from V and 3 bases from J, leaving 19 bases between. The germline V gene encodes CDR1 MNHEY and CDR2 SMNVEV (reference sequence). The CDR3 nucleotides read TGTGCCAGCAGTAAAAAAAGGGGGACGGGTGACACTGAAGCTTTCTTT. Translated, it gives CASSKKRGTGDTEAFF.

This clone was counted only a few times. The chain joins TRBV29-1 to TRBJ1-1; TRBD1 might be the D (6 bases). Germline CDR1 reads SQVTM; CDR2 reads ANQGSEA. Trimming cost V 6 bases and J 8 bases, with 19 bases left between them. The CDR3 contains 13 residues. The CDR3 DNA reads TGCAGCGTCAAACGAGCTGGCAGGGGCGAAGCTTTCTTT. Its protein is CSVKRAGRGEAFF.

This clone was counted between two and nine times. The chain recombines TRBV19 with TRBJ1-6; maybe TRBD1 (6 bases). This CDR3 region has 13 residues. With 5 bases removed from V and 7 bases from J, the gap between germline ends came to 9 bases. Germline V gene data show CDR1 as LNHDA and CDR2 as SQIVND (reference sequence). The CDR3 reads CASSLQGNSPLHF. DNA of the CDR3: TGTGCCAGTAGTTTGCAGGGGAATTCACCCCTCCACTTT.

The rearrangement links TRBV7-6 to TRBJ2-5; 9 positions agree with TRBD2. CDR1 is SGHVS, CDR2 FNYEAQ, per germline. The CDR3 has 15 amino acids. The V gene end was trimmed by 5 bases and the J gene end by 2 bases; junction bases not matched to a gene: 6. CDR3 sequence reads: CASSPRLAEQETQYF. CDR3 in DNA: TGTGCCAGCAGCCCCCGACTAGCGGAACAAGAGACCCAGTACTTC.

This clone was observed a few times. The V gene is TRBV6-1, the J gene TRBJ1-2; D not resolved. The CDR3 contains 11 residues. V dropped 5 bases and J dropped 4 bases, with 5 bases sitting between them. The germline V gene encodes CDR1 MNHNS and CDR2 SASEGT. CDR3 loop: CASSNSYGYTF. The CDR3 DNA sequence: TGTGCCAGCAGTAACAGCTATGGCTACACCTTC.

The DNA for the CDR3 is TGCGCCAGCAGCCAAGATCGGGGTCGGAGCTACAATGAGCAGTTCTTC. As protein: CASSQDRGRSYNEQFF. The chain joins TRBV4-1 to TRBJ2-1; D perhaps matches TRBD2 (5 bases). V was shortened by 0 bases and J by 3 bases, with 12 bases between the two germline ends. Germline lookup yields CDR1 MGHRA and CDR2 YSYEKL. The CDR3 totals 16 residues.

The chain uses TRBV10-2 and TRBJ2-7; D may be TRBD1 (6 bases). Germline assignment: CDR1 WSHSY and CDR2 SAAADI. The CDR3 runs 12 residues. V was pared by 10 bases and J by 3 bases, with 13 bases between. CDR3 region: CATTGFDYEQYF. CDR3 bases: TGCGCCACCACAGGGTTCGACTACGAGCAGTACTTC.

The V and J genes are TRBV5-1 and TRBJ1-5; no definite D call. The CDR3 sequence is 14 residues long. Germline loops: CDR1 SGHRS, CDR2 YFSETQ. V was cut by 2 bases and J by 4 bases, with 10 bases left in between. This CDR3 is CASSFVGGNQPQHF. CDR3 DNA sequence: TGCGCCAGCAGCTTCGTAGGAGGTAATCAGCCCCAGCATTTT.

This clone turned up a few times. The rearrangement uses TRBV5-1 and TRBJ1-2, with TRBD1 identical over 11 bases. V shed 1 base and J 8 bases; nucleotides not matched to a gene: 7. Looked up from germline, CDR1 is SGHRS and CDR2 is YFSETQ. The length of the CDR3 is 15 residues. The CDR3 loop is CASSLFGQGAGGYTF. The CDR3, as DNA: TGCGCCAGCAGCTTGTTCGGACAGGGGGCGGGAGGCTACACCTTC.

The chain couples TRBV7-6 to TRBJ2-5; D is perhaps TRBD2 (5 bases). Looked up from germline, CDR1 is SGHVS and CDR2 is FNYEAQ. Trimming removed 4 bases at V and 2 bases at J, with 11 bases between. This CDR3 region has 14 residues. The CDR3 spells CASSSRLTQETQYF. CDR3 nucleotide sequence: TGTGCCAGCAGCTCCCGACTAACTCAAGAGACCCAGTACTTC.

Only a few counts were recorded for this clone. The chain links TRBV7-7 to TRBJ2-7, with D tentatively TRBD2 (5 bases). This CDR3 is 13 amino acids long. Germline CDR1 reads SSHAT; CDR2 reads FNYEAQ (reference sequence). Trimming stripped 4 bases from V and 7 bases from J, with 14 bases between. The CDR3 DNA reads TGTGCCAGCAGCTCGGACTTCCTCGGGGAGCAGTACTTC. Residues: CASSSDFLGEQYF. Combining the CDR3 with reference TRBV7-7 and TRBJ2-7 gives the whole variable domain GAGVSQSPRYKVTKRGQDVTLRCDPISSHATLYWYQQALGQGPEFLTYFNYEAQPDKSGLPSDRFSAERPEGSISTLTIQRTEQRDSAMYRCASSSDFLGEQYFGPGTRLTVT.

This clone was observed a few times. This chain uses TRBV30 with TRBJ2-3; 8 nucleotides line up with TRBD1. CDR3 length: 14 residues. Losses at the gene ends were 0 bases for V and 3 bases for J; bases not matched to a gene: 2. Germline lookup yields CDR1 GTSNPN and CDR2 SVGIG (reference sequence). CDR3 residues: CAWSVYRGTDTQYF. The CDR3 DNA is TGTGCCTGGAGTGTATACAGGGGGACAGATACGCAGTATTTT.

In its sample, this clone was seen a few times. V usage is TRBV28 and J usage is TRBJ2-7; the D gene is possibly TRBD1 (5 bases). The V and J ends lost 10 bases and 5 bases respectively, with 15 bases between them. Germline V CDR1 and CDR2: MDHEN, SYDVKM. CDR3 size: 12 residues. In DNA form, the CDR3 reads TGTGCCACCCATACAGGTGAGCACGAGCAGTACTTC. Protein product: CATHTGEHEQYF.